The rows below give T cell receptor beta chains drawn from one sample of a study of identifying expanded T cells in peripheral blood. Assay used: immunoSEQ multiplex PCR; TCRdb lists only in-frame clones, some missing. The sample shows more than 90,000 clones, approximately 88% of them seen only once. Sequencing used blood. These receptors all stem from a person aged 18-70 years in good health. Each CDR3 is given with its conserved first and last residue. The D gene is left open where the match is weak. Only part of the rows carry a size: once, few, many, or a class if the clone is expanded.

clone_size: .
v_call: TRBV6-5
j_call: TRBJ2-5
d_call: TRBD2
cdr3_nt: TGTGCCAGCAGCTATCCCAGCGGGGGAAGGGAGACCCAGTACTTC
cdr3_aa: CASSYPSGGRETQYF

clone_size: .
v_call: TRBV6-1
j_call: TRBJ2-5
d_call: .
cdr3_nt: TGTGCCAGCAGTCCCCAGGTGCTAGCCCAAGAGACCCAGTACTTC
cdr3_aa: CASSPQVLAQETQYF

clone_size: .
v_call: TRBV7-9
j_call: TRBJ1-6
d_call: .
cdr3_nt: TGTGCCAGCAGCTTAGTGTTTGGGAGGGCGAGCTTT
cdr3_aa: CASSLVFGRASF

clone_size: .
v_call: TRBV5-1
j_call: TRBJ2-7
d_call: .
cdr3_nt: TGCGCCAGCAGCTTGGGGCAGGGGAGGTCCTACGAGCAGTACTTC
cdr3_aa: CASSLGQGRSYEQYF

clone_size: .
v_call: TRBV7-9
j_call: TRBJ1-4
d_call: .
cdr3_nt: TGTGCCAGCAGCCCCCACCCCCTGCTTGGAGGTGAAAAACTGTTTTTT
cdr3_aa: CASSPHPLLGGEKLFF

clone_size: .
v_call: TRBV4-2
j_call: TRBJ2-1
d_call: TRBD2
cdr3_nt: TGTGCCAGCAGCCAAGAGCCAAGCGGGAGCTCCTACAATGAGCAGTTCTTC
cdr3_aa: CASSQEPSGSSYNEQFF

clone_size: once
v_call: TRBV7-7
j_call: TRBJ2-2
d_call: .
cdr3_nt: TGTGCCAGCAGCGTACACCCTCCGGGACAAGGGGACTACACCGGGGAGCTGTTTTTT
cdr3_aa: CASSVHPPGQGDYTGELFF

clone_size: .
v_call: TRBV18
j_call: TRBJ1-6
d_call: TRBD1
cdr3_nt: TGTGCCAGCTCACTGACAGGGTCGGGGGCACCCCTCCACTTT
cdr3_aa: CASSLTGSGAPLHF

clone_size: .
v_call: TRBV6-6
j_call: TRBJ1-2
d_call: TRBD1
cdr3_nt: TGTGCCAGCAGCTTAGGCTTGGGACAGTTCTATGGCTACACCTTC
cdr3_aa: CASSLGLGQFYGYTF

clone_size: .
v_call: TRBV4-2
j_call: TRBJ2-5
d_call: .
cdr3_nt: TGTGCCAGCAGCCAAGACCGCTCGTCGGAGACCCAGTACTTC
cdr3_aa: CASSQDRSSETQYF

clone_size: .
v_call: TRBV4-1
j_call: TRBJ1-1
d_call: .
cdr3_nt: TGCGCCAGCAGCCAAGAGAGAAGTGAAGCTTTCTTT
cdr3_aa: CASSQERSEAFF

clone_size: once
v_call: TRBV6-6
j_call: TRBJ2-5
d_call: .
cdr3_nt: TGTGCCAGCAGCTTGGCCGTGAGGGGTAGAGAGACCCAGTACTTC
cdr3_aa: CASSLAVRGRETQYF